This TCR beta chain originates from a study of control samples from healthy donors and cancer patients. The repertoire was sequenced with immunoSEQ multiplex PCR; TCRdb's copy has only in-frame clones and lacks some. Altogether about 130,000 clones are present, less than 95% being singletons, with the ten largest covering roughly 8.7%. From germline, CDR1 is SGHRS and CDR2 YFSETQ. V lost 0 bases and J lost 4, with 19 bases in between. The CDR3 consists of 17 residues. Sequencing was performed on blood. This TCR derives from a man younger than 35 in good health. This chain connects TRBV5-1 to TRBJ1-1; D might be TRBD1 (6 bases). CDR3 nucleotides: TGCGCCAGCAGCTTGGCCTTGGGGGGGCGAGGGAGCACTGAAGCTTTCTTT. Its protein is CASSLALGGRGSTEAFF. Complete variable domain (other parts from reference TRBV5-1 and TRBJ1-1): KAGVTQTPRYLIKTRGQQVTLSCSPISGHRSVSWYQQTPGQGLQFLFEYFSETQRNKGNFPGRFSGRQFSNSRSEMNVSTLELGDSALYLCASSLALGGRGSTEAFFGQGTRLTVV.